This record concerns one T cell receptor (beta chain) sequence. Its antigen is currently unknown. Germline assignment: CDR1 SGHAT and CDR2 FQDESV (reference sequence). The V gene end was trimmed by 1 base and the J gene end by 7 bases; junction bases not matched to a gene: 6. CDR3 length: 15 amino acids. This specimen comes from a study of cytomegalovirus exposure and HLA in healthy donors. Study-level findings and limits: Previously analyzed data showed that most TCR beta V segments were productive at a frequency of about 87% or about 30%.

Amplification used 60 Vbeta primers and 13 Jbeta primers. TCRdb's table, derived via immunoSEQ multiplex PCR, lists solely in-frame clones and lacks some. The sample yields 90,000 to 120,000 clones, around 73% seen once. The TCR originated in a woman in her 40s in good health and CMV-seronegative. Sequenced material: PBMCs. The rearrangement joins TRBV11-1 to TRBJ2-1, with 8 bases identical to TRBD2. The CDR3 is CASSLGREVLNEQFF. As DNA, the CDR3 is TGTGCCAGCAGCTTAGGGCGGGAGGTTTTAAATGAGCAGTTCTTC.